This T cell receptor beta chain was found in a study of blood T cell repertoires in COVID-19. Study-wide context: T cells, B-cell-depleted T cells, or PBMCs supplied cDNA or gDNA.

The protocol was immunoSEQ multiplex PCR, while the TCRdb copy is restricted to in-frame clones and leaves out a portion. The table has 130,000 to 150,000 clones, around nine tenths seen once. Germline CDR1 reads MNHNY; CDR2 reads SVGAGI (reference sequence). Trimming stripped 8 bases from V and 1 base from J, with 5 bases between. This CDR3 has 11 amino acids. The V and J genes are TRBV6-6 and TRBJ1-1; D gene ambiguous. The sequencing input was peripheral blood. The sequence was collected from a man aged 50 or older with active or convalescent COVID-19. In DNA form, the CDR3 reads TGTGCCAGCCAGGAGAACACTGAAGCTTTCTTT. Translating it yields CASQENTEAFF.